The present TCR beta chain was sequenced within a study of blood T cell repertoires in COVID-19. Study as a whole: Researchers got acute and convalescent COVID-19 samples from the United States, Italy and Spain. Sources were T cells, B-cell-depleted T cells, or PBMCs; the material itself was cDNA or gDNA.

Unmatched junction bases numbered 15, after V lost 6 bases and J lost 12 bases. CDR3 size: 15 residues. Germline assignment: CDR1 SGHVS and CDR2 FQNEAQ. Authors' data handling: Amplified reference gene primers provided the basis for estimating nucleated cell counts. Using immunoSEQ multiplex PCR, the repertoire was profiled, and TCRdb retains in-frame clones only, with some absent. That table is the source of V, J and clone size, and D and trimming were worked out from the DNA. The sample consists of roughly 100,000 clones, around nine tenths of them appearing once. Sample: peripheral blood. The clonotype comes from a man between 45 and 60 years old with active COVID-19. The chain carries TRBV7-8 and TRBJ1-2; 11 bases are shared with TRBD1. The CDR3 nucleotides are TGTGCCAGCAGACCCGGGACAGGGGGTCCTATGAGGGACACCTTC. Translation: CASRPGTGGPMRDTF.